Reported below is one T cell receptor (beta chain). Antigen: not known. The CDR3 consists of 18 residues. Trimming left V 2 bases short and J 1 base short, with 20 bases between. These data are taken from a study of cytomegalovirus exposure and HLA in healthy donors. Study-wide context: An earlier analysis identified approximately 120 million unique TCR beta sequences in about 180 million T cells. There were more than 350 genotyped donors. Of these, about 80% fell in the genetic ancestry cluster associated with self-reported Caucasian donors.

The study ran its PCR with 60 Vbeta and 13 Jbeta primers. The protocol was immunoSEQ multiplex PCR, while the TCRdb copy is restricted to in-frame clones and leaves out a portion. The sample consists of around 100,000 clones, roughly 66% of them appearing once. Points from the study as a whole: In a later analysis, donors in an Asian-associated ancestry cluster reportedly had fewer N-insertions in productive TCRs than the cohort mean. Associated with cytomegalovirus, according to the listing, were 170 or so TCR beta chains.

The receptor was derived from a woman aged 30 to 39 in good health and CMV-seronegative. The chain recombines TRBV23-1 with TRBJ1-1, with TRBD1 as a possible D gene (6 bases). TRBV23-1 falls under the ORF class, with uncertain function. Sequenced sample: PBMCs. CDR3 protein: CASSQNRLNRAKNTEAFF. The DNA of the CDR3 is TGCGCCAGCAGTCAAAATCGTTTGAACAGGGCAAAGAACACTGAAGCTTTCTTT.